The 30 T cell receptor beta chains below were found in one sample sequenced in a study of blood T cell repertoires in COVID-19. The repertoire was sequenced with immunoSEQ multiplex PCR; TCRdb's copy has only in-frame clones and lacks some. The sample shows roughly 250,000 clones, 87% of them seen only once. The sample taken for sequencing was peripheral blood. Every receptor here comes from a man aged 55 to 70 who had recovered from COVID-19.

This clone was detected only a few times. Distinct nucleotide sequences in the sample also encode this CDR3. The rearrangement links TRBV15 to TRBJ1-6; 8 nucleotides match TRBD1. Germline V gene sequence: CDR1 LNHNV, CDR2 YYDKDF (reference sequence). V was pared by 0 bases and J by 7 bases, with 2 bases of the junction left unmatched. The CDR3 consists of 15 residues. CDR3 loop: CATSRDHRGNSPLHF. DNA for the CDR3: TGTGCCACCAGCAGAGATCACAGGGGGAATTCACCCCTCCACTTT.

The chain is built from TRBV5-6 and TRBJ2-3, with 7 bases lining up with TRBD1. The CDR3 has 15 amino acids. V dropped 4 bases and J dropped 2; count of bases not matched to a gene: 7. Per the germline V gene, CDR1 is SGHDT and CDR2 is YYEEEE. For the CDR3, the DNA is TGTGCCAGCAGCCCCGGACAGGACTTCACAGATACGCAGTATTTT. Its protein is CASSPGQDFTDTQYF.

J is TRBJ2-7 and V is TRBV11-2, with 8 bases matching TRBD2. The germline V gene has CDR1 SGHAT and CDR2 FQNNGV. After removal of 4 bases from V and 0 bases from J, the junction contained 5 bases not matched to a gene. There are 15 residues in the CDR3. CDR3 DNA sequence: TGTGCCAGCAGCTCCAACGGGGGGGGCTCCTACGAGCAGTACTTC. Amino acid sequence: CASSSNGGGSYEQYF.

The rearrangement uses TRBV14 and TRBJ2-3; weak D call: TRBD1 (5 bases). The germline V gene has CDR1 SGHDN and CDR2 FVKESK. This CDR3 is built from 14 residues. With 4 bases removed from V and 2 bases from J, the gap between germline ends came to 10 bases. DNA of the CDR3: TGTGCCAGCAGCCCATACAGGAACACAGATACGCAGTATTTT. Translating gives CASSPYRNTDTQYF.

The chain recombines TRBV24-1 with TRBJ2-7; TRBD1 matches 7 bases. The J segment lost 6 bases and the V segment lost 4 bases, leaving 2 bases of the junction unmatched. Germline V CDR1 and CDR2: KGHDR, SFDVKD. The CDR3 covers 12 residues. The CDR3 protein is CATSDRTGEQYF. In nucleotides, the CDR3 is TGTGCCACCAGTGACCGGACAGGCGAGCAGTACTTC.

CDR3: CARGGLLEETQYF. CDR3 nucleotide sequence: TGTGCCAGGGGGGGACTATTGGAAGAGACCCAGTACTTC. This chain joins TRBV2 and TRBJ2-5; 7 positions match TRBD2. The CDR3 consists of 13 residues. Trimming removed 9 bases from V and 3 bases from J; junction bases left unmatched: 7. The germline gives CDR1 SNHLY, CDR2 FYNNEI.

The rearrangement joins TRBV10-3 to TRBJ2-3; 13 bases line up with TRBD2. Per germline, CDR1 ENHRY and CDR2 SYGVKD. This CDR3 spans 17 amino acids. The V gene end was trimmed by 4 bases and the J gene end by 2 bases; junction bases not matched to a gene: 6. The CDR3 reads CAISGLTSGGPTDTQYF. The CDR3 region has the DNA TGTGCCATCAGTGGGCTGACTAGCGGGGGGCCCACAGATACGCAGTATTTT.

With regard to this clone: Other DNA sequences in this specimen translate into the identical CDR3. The chain carries TRBV18 and TRBJ1-1, with TRBD1 matching 8 bases. J lost 1 base, V lost 6 bases, and 4 bases had no gene match. Germline CDR1 and CDR2: KGHSH and LQKENI. The CDR3 covers 14 residues. The CDR3 bases are TGTGCCAGCTCCGGGACAGGTGGGAACACTGAAGCTTTCTTT. It specifies CASSGTGGNTEAFF.

The gene calls are TRBV6-5 and TRBJ1-2, with D unresolved. CDR1 and CDR2 (germline): MNHEY, SVGAGI. V lost 2 bases and J lost 2, with 15 bases in between. This CDR3 has 16 residues. Here the CDR3 DNA reads TGTGCCAGCAGTTACACCTCGTTGACTGGAAACTATGGCTACACCTTC. It encodes CASSYTSLTGNYGYTF.

This clone came up once. The rearrangement uses TRBV19 and TRBJ2-2; a possible D gene is TRBD1 (5 bases). Per germline, CDR1 LNHDA and CDR2 SQIVND (reference sequence). Trimming left V 3 bases short and J 2 bases short, with 13 bases between. The CDR3 extends over 16 amino acids. The CDR3 region is CASSIVGAANTGELFF. The CDR3 nucleotides read TGTGCCAGTAGTATTGTTGGGGCAGCAAACACCGGGGAGCTGTTTTTT.

The chain is built from TRBV5-1 and TRBJ2-2, with a tentative D call TRBD2 (6 bases). Trimming stripped 4 bases from V and 1 base from J, with 17 bases between. This CDR3 contains 17 residues. The germline CDR1 and CDR2 sequences are SGHRS and YFSETQ. The CDR3 sequence: CASSRSLARLNTGELFF. The DNA of the CDR3 is TGCGCCAGCAGCCGATCCCTAGCGCGGCTGAACACCGGGGAGCTGTTTTTT.

V and J are TRBV12-5 and TRBJ2-1, with D perhaps TRBD2 (6 bases). There are 15 residues in the CDR3. Germline V gene sequence: CDR1 LGHNT, CDR2 FRNRAP. Trimming stripped 2 bases from V and 3 bases from J, with 11 bases between. The CDR3: CASGLLAEDYNEQFF. DNA for the CDR3: TGTGCTAGTGGTTTGTTAGCGGAGGACTACAATGAGCAGTTCTTC. Full variable domain (remainder filled in from reference TRBV12-5 and TRBJ2-1): DARVTQTPRHKVTEMGQEVTMRCQPILGHNTVFWYRQTMMQGLELLAYFRNRAPLDDSGMPKDRFSAEMPDATLATLKIQPSEPRDSAVYFCASGLLAEDYNEQFFGPGTRLTVL.

This rearrangement joins TRBV6-5 to TRBJ1-5; tentative D call: TRBD1 (5 bases). V was cut by 7 bases and J by 0 bases, with 10 bases left in between. CDR3 length: 14 amino acids. The germline V gene encodes CDR1 MNHEY and CDR2 SVGAGI. Here the CDR3 DNA reads TGTGCCAGCAATCCAGGGTATAGCAATCAGCCCCAGCATTTT. Its translation: CASNPGYSNQPQHF.

V and J are TRBV21-1 and TRBJ1-5; no check of the table's D call, TRBD1, against the DNA was made. TRBV21-1 is a listed pseudogene. This CDR3 region has 14 residues. The CDR3 DNA reads TGTGCCAGCACCCGGGACAGAGAAAATCAGCCCCAGCATTTT. It encodes CASTRDRENQPQHF.

The rearrangement joins TRBV19 to TRBJ2-3; 8 nucleotides line up with TRBD2. This CDR3 is 14 amino acids long. The germline CDR1 and CDR2 sequences are LNHDA and SQIVND (reference sequence). The V and J ends lost 4 bases and 4 bases, in that order; junction bases with no gene match: 4. The chain's CDR3 is CASSRQRGPDTQYF. CDR3 DNA: TGTGCCAGTAGTAGACAGCGGGGGCCAGATACGCAGTATTTT. The full variable domain, rest sourced from reference TRBV19 and TRBJ2-3, is DGGITQSPKYLFRKEGQNVTLSCEQNLNHDAMYWYRQDPGQGLRLIYYSQIVNDFQKGDIAEGYSVSREKKESFPLTVTSAQKNPTAFYLCASSRQRGPDTQYFGPGTRLTVL.

The V call is TRBV3-1 (or the pseudogene TRBV3-2), the J call TRBJ2-1; TRBD1 is a possible D gene (6 bases). This CDR3 contains 13 residues. Germline V gene data show CDR1 as LGHDT and CDR2 as YNNKEL (reference sequence). Trimming removed 5 bases from V and 8 bases from J, with 13 bases in between. CDR3 nucleotides: TGTGCCAGCAGCTACAGGGCCCTCGATGAGCAGTTCTTC. Translated: CASSYRALDEQFF.

V and J are TRBV4-1 and TRBJ2-1, with TRBD2 matching over 10 bases. Germline CDR1 and CDR2: MGHRA and YSYEKL. V shed 1 base and J 4 bases; nucleotides not matched to a gene: 10. The CDR3 is 18 amino acids. The CDR3 region has the DNA TGCGCCAGCAGCCAAGTTGGGCTAGCGGGGGACCCATACAATGAGCAGTTCTTC. Translated: CASSQVGLAGDPYNEQFF.

V is TRBV6-5 and J is TRBJ1-4; 7 nucleotides match TRBD1. V lost 6 bases, J lost 5 bases, and 6 bases stayed unmatched. Germline V gene data show CDR1 as MNHEY and CDR2 as SVGAGI. This CDR3 comprises 14 residues. Here the CDR3 DNA reads TGTGCCAGCAGCACCGGGACAGTAAATGAAAAACTGTTTTTT. It is translated as CASSTGTVNEKLFF.

The rearrangement uses TRBV5-1 and TRBJ2-2, with D possibly being TRBD2 (6 bases). Germline assignment: CDR1 SGHRS and CDR2 YFSETQ. The CDR3 is 16 amino acids. Trimming removed 3 bases at V and 3 bases at J, with 15 bases between. CDR3 protein: CASSWVGGGDTGELFF. The CDR3 DNA follows: TGCGCCAGCAGCTGGGTCGGTGGAGGGGACACCGGGGAGCTGTTTTTT.

This chain connects TRBV5-1 to TRBJ2-7, with 10 bases fitting TRBD1. CDR1 SGHRS and CDR2 YFSETQ come from the germline V gene. This CDR3 comprises 15 residues. V shed 4 bases, J shed 3 bases, and the junction held 7 bases outside the gene matches. CDR3 region: CASSPGTGVFYEQYF. The CDR3 coding sequence is TGCGCCAGCAGCCCGGGGACAGGGGTGTTCTACGAGCAGTACTTC.

The chain combines TRBV20-1 with TRBJ2-1, with unresolved D. Trimming removed 3 bases from V and 1 base from J, with 10 bases in between. The CDR3 has 14 residues. Germline CDR1 reads DFQATT; CDR2 reads SNEGSKA (reference sequence). This chain's CDR3 is CSASRVESYNEQFF. The CDR3 nucleotides read TGCAGTGCTAGTCGGGTCGAGTCCTACAATGAGCAGTTCTTC.

The chain couples TRBV4-1 to TRBJ2-3, with a weak D call TRBD2 (6 bases). Per the germline V gene, CDR1 is MGHRA and CDR2 is YSYEKL. The CDR3 covers 13 residues. Trimming took off 6 bases at V and 11 bases at J, with 18 bases between the two ends. This CDR3 is CASRKPGEVGQYF. Here the CDR3 DNA reads TGCGCCAGCAGAAAGCCGGGGGAGGTCGGGCAGTATTTT.

This CDR3 is CASSSGLAGLNEQFF. Written as DNA, the CDR3 is TGTGCCAGCAGTTCAGGACTAGCGGGTCTGAATGAGCAGTTCTTC. The chain carries TRBV27 and TRBJ2-1, with 11 bases matching TRBD2. CDR1 is MNHEY and CDR2 is SMNVEV in the germline V gene (reference sequence). V trimming: 4 bases; J trimming: 7 bases; junction bases outside the gene matches: 6. CDR3 size: 15 residues.

The CDR3 is CATSESDGAYNEQFF. CDR3 DNA: TGTGCCACCAGTGAGTCCGACGGGGCCTACAATGAGCAGTTCTTC. V is TRBV24-1 and J is TRBJ2-1; TRBD2 might be the D (5 bases). Germline lookup yields CDR1 KGHDR and CDR2 SFDVKD. This CDR3 is 15 amino acids long. V shed 4 bases and J shed 2 bases, with 11 bases lying between them.

There are a few counts of this clone. The chain joins TRBV7-8 to TRBJ1-5; the D gene is possibly TRBD1 (5 bases). Trimming left V 0 bases short and J 0 bases short, with 15 bases between. Germline values: CDR1 SGHVS, CDR2 FQNEAQ. The CDR3 consists of 18 residues. The CDR3 here is CASSLAGPGVPSNQPQHF. The CDR3 DNA reads as TGTGCCAGCAGCTTAGCGGGCCCGGGGGTCCCTAGCAATCAGCCCCAGCATTTT.

V usage is TRBV4-1 and J usage is TRBJ2-1; 7 nucleotides line up with TRBD2. The V and J ends lost 6 bases and 2 bases, in that order; junction bases with no gene match: 4. CDR1 and CDR2 (germline): MGHRA, YSYEKL. This CDR3 has 14 residues. The CDR3 DNA is TGCGCCAGCAGGCGCGGGGGAACCTACAATGAGCAGTTCTTC. This gives the protein CASRRGGTYNEQFF.

V gene TRBV5-5 combines with J gene TRBJ2-5; D possibly corresponds to TRBD2 (6 bases). The length of the CDR3 is 16 residues. V shed 3 bases and J shed 0 bases, with 15 bases lying between them. CDR1 is SGHKS and CDR2 is YYEKEE in the germline V gene (reference sequence). This chain's CDR3 is CASSSQPGVYQETQYF. The CDR3 region has the DNA TGTGCCAGCAGCTCCCAACCGGGGGTGTACCAAGAGACCCAGTACTTC.

This chain links TRBV5-1 with TRBJ1-4; no reliable D call. Germline V gene sequence: CDR1 SGHRS, CDR2 YFSETQ. The V gene lost 0 bases and the J gene lost 8 bases, with 8 bases spanning the gap. The CDR3 has 13 amino acids. This chain's CDR3 is CASSLGVREKLFF. The CDR3 nucleotides read TGCGCCAGCAGCTTGGGGGTGAGGGAAAAACTGTTTTTT.

V gene TRBV3-1 (or the pseudogene TRBV3-2) combines with J gene TRBJ1-5; unclear D gene. V lost 0 bases to trimming and J lost 6 bases, with 12 bases between them. Germline CDR1 and CDR2: LGHDT and YNNKEL (reference sequence). CDR3 length: 15 amino acids. CDR3 sequence (DNA): TGTGCCAGCAGCCAAGATATGGCAGCAGGTCAGCCCCAGCATTTT. It codes for CASSQDMAAGQPQHF.

This sequence joins TRBV4-1 and TRBJ1-3; TRBD1 might be the D (5 bases). CDR3 length: 18 amino acids. V was cut by 1 base and J by 0 bases, with 16 bases left in between. In germline, CDR1 is MGHRA, CDR2 YSYEKL. The CDR3 DNA reads as TGCGCCAGCAGCCAAGTCAGGGACTTACGGTTCTCTGGAAACACCATATATTTT. Translation: CASSQVRDLRFSGNTIYF.